The T cell receptor beta chain described here comes from a study of blood T cells in healthy people across ages. Study information: Per two T cells, about one barcoded beta molecule was captured through template switching. Findings and caveats of the study: Unknown donor CMV status possibly confounded expanded clonotype changes.

Using a J-beta primer mix together with a sample-barcoded 5' primer, a second PCR was run for roughly 7 to 11 cycles. TCRdb reanalysed the 5' RACE reads using MiXCR and keeps one entry per CDR3 protein. The sample carries about 570,000 distinct CDR3 sequences, about 26% recorded once. This clonotype was detected a few times. Its antigen remains unidentified. This CDR3 has 15 residues. CDR1 is SGHVS and CDR2 is FNYEAQ in the germline V gene. Trimming stripped 5 bases from V and 5 bases from J, with 15 bases between. The sample consisted of blood. The V and J genes are TRBV7-6 and TRBJ1-4; tentatively, D is TRBD1 (6 bases). The sequence was obtained from a woman in her 70s in good health. This CDR3 reads CASSPARGLNEKLFF. The CDR3, as DNA: TGTGCCAGCAGCCCGGCGAGGGGGTTAAATGAAAAACTGTTTTTT.